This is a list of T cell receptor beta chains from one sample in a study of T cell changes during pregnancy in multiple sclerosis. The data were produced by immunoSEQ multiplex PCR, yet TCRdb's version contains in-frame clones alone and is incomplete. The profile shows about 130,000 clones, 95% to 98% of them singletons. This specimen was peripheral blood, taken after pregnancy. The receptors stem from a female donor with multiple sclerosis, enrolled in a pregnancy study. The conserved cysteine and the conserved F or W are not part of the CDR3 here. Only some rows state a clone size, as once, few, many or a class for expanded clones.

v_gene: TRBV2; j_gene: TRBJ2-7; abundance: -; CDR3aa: ASTDSLLYEQY
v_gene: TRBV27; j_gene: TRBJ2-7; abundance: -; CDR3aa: ASSLSPAALYEQY
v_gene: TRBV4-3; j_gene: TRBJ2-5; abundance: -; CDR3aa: ASSQGIEGQGGTTQY
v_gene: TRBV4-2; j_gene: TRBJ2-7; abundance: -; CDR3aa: ASSQERREPHYEQY
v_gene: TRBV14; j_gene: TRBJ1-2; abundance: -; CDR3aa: ASSQDAADALNYGYT
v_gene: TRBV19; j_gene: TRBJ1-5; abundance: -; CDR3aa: ASSMVSVSNQPQH
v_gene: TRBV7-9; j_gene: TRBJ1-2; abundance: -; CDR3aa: ASSLWKTGRAYGYT
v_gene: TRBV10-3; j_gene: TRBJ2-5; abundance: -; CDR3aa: AISDTGTKETQY
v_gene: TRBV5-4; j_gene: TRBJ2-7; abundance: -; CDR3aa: ASSRGTGVSYEQY
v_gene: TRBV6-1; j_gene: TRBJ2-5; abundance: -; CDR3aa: ASRDRGGETQY
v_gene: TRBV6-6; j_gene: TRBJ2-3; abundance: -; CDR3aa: ASTDSRGIGTDTQY
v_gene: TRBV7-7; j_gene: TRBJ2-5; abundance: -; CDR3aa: ASSSRTGETQY
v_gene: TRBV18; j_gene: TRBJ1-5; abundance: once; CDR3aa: ASSSQQSNQPQH
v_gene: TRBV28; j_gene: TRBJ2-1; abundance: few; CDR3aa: ASSLGVTREQF
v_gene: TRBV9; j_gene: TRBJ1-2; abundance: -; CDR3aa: ASSAIGGPEAGYT
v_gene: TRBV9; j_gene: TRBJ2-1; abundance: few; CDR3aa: ASSFSGTGSEQF
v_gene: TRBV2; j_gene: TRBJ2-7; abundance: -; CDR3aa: ASSEARLAGESEQY
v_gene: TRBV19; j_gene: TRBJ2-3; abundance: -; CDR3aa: ASTPGGTSGPPDTQY
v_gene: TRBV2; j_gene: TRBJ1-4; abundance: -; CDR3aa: ASSEGFGGRREKLF
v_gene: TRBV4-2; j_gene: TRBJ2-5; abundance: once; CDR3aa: ASSRALWETQY
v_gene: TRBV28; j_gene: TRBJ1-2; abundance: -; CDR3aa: ASSPERVYT
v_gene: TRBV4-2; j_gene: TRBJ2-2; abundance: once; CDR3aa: ASSLRSGFANTGELF
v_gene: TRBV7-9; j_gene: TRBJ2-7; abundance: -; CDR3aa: ASSPSSGRPSYEQY
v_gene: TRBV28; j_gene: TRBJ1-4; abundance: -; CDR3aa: ASSNQGNEKLF
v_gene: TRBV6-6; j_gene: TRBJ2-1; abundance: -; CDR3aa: ASSVGANEQF
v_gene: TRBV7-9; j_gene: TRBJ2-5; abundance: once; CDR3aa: ASSRGTQQETQY
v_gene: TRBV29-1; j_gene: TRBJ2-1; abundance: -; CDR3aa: SVGGGYGNEQF
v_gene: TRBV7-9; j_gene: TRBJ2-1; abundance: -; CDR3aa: ASSFGQGGDEQF
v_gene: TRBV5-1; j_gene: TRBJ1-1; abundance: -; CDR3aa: ASSLGQGGSEAF
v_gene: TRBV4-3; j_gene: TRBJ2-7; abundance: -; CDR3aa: ASSQEASGSFYEQY
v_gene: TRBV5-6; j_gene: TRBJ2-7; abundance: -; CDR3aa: ASSPVGPSLEQY
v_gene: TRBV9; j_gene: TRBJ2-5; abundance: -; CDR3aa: ASSVAPGLAGSGETQY
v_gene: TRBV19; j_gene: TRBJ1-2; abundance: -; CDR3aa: ASGRDGYT
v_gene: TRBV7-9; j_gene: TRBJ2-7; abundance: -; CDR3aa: ASSSPGQPPYEQY
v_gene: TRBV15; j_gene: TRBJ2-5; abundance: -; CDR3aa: ATSRDEPGQGAFQETQY
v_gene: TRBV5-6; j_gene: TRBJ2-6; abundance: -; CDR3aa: ASSSIQGVAGANVLT
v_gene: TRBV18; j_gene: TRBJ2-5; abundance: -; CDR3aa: ASSPLSGHTQETQY
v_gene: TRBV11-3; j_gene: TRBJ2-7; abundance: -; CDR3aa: ASSLGPGGAYEQY
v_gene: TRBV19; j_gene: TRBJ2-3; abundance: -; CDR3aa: ASSGTNTDTQY
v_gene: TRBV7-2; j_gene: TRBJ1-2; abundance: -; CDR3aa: ASSLGTGGPNYGYT
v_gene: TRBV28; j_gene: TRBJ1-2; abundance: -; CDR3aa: ASGDDRTPDANYGYT
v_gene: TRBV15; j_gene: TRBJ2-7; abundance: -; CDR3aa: ATSRDLSYEQY
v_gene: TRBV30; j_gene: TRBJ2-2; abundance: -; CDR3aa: AWSVQWNTGELF
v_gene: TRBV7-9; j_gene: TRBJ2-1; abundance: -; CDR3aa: ASSLVVTDEQF
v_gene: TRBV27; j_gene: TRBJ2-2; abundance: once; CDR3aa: ASSGLAGVSGELF
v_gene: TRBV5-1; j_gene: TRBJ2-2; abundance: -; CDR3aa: ASSLEPAGGGELF
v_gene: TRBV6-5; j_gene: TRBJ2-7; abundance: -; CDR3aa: ASSRGSYEQY
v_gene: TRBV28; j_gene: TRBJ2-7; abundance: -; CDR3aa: ASSVPGQGAYEQY
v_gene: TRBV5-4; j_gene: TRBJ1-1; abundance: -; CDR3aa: ASSLAAQGQLTEAF
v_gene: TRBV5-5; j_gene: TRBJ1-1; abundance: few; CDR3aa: ASSLAAGQNTEAF
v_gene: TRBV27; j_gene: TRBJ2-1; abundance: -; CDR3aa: ASSLSAGGYNEQF
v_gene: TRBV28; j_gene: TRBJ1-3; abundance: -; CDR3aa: ASSLEPISGQGGNTIY
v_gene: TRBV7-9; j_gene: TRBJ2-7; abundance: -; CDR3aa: ASSPPTSRDEQY